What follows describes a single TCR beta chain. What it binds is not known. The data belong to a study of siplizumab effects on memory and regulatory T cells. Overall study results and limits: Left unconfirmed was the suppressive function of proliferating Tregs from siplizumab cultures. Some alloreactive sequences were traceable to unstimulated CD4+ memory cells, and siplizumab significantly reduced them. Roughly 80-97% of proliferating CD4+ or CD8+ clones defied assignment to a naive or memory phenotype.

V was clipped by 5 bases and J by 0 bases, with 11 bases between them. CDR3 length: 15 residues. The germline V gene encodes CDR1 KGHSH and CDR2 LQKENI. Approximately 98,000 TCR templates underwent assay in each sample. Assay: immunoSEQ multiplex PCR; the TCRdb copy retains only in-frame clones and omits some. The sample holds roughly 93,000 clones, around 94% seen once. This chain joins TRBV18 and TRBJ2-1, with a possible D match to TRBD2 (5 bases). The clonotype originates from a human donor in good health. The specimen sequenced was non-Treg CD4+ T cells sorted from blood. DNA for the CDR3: TGTGCCAGCTCAATGAGACTAAACTCCTACAATGAGCAGTTCTTC. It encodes CASSMRLNSYNEQFF.